One and the same sample provided the 14 T cell receptor beta chains below, sequenced in a study of shared clonotypes between healthy human individuals. The protocol was immunoSEQ multiplex PCR, while the TCRdb copy is restricted to in-frame clones and leaves out a portion. The repertoire holds 2 million to 2.5 million clones, with approximately 95% as singletons. Sequenced input: naive CD4+ T cells from PBMCs. Subset here: CD45RA+ positively selected. The receptors shown here come from a man aged 18 to 29 in good health. Some clones in this sample may be carry-over from other donors' samples.

A single count supports this clone. J is TRBJ2-2 and V is TRBV2; 7 bases map to TRBD1. Germline CDR1 reads SNHLY; CDR2 reads FYNNEI. V was pared by 6 bases and J by 6 bases, with 4 bases of the junction left unmatched. CDR3 length: 13 amino acids. DNA of the CDR3: TGTGCCAGCAGCACAACAGGGGCCGGGGAGCTGTTTTTT. Translated, it gives CASSTTGAGELFF.

The chain carries TRBV27 and TRBJ1-1; D uncertain. Per germline, CDR1 MNHEY and CDR2 SMNVEV (reference sequence). Trimming shortened V by 6 bases and J by 1 base, and 15 bases separated the two germline ends. This CDR3 is 15 amino acids long. The CDR3 region is CASSLTLTPNTEAFF. The CDR3 nucleotides are TGTGCCAGCAGCCTCACTCTGACCCCGAACACTGAAGCTTTCTTT.

This clone was recorded once. This rearrangement joins TRBV11-2 to TRBJ1-3, with a tentative D call TRBD1 (6 bases). The CDR3 is 16 amino acids. The germline V and J ends were trimmed by 1 base and 2 bases, with 12 bases remaining between them. Germline V CDR1 and CDR2: SGHAT, FQNNGV. CDR3 sequence: CASSLGGRTAGNTIYF. The CDR3 bases are TGTGCCAGCAGCTTAGGGGGACGGACAGCTGGAAACACCATATATTTT.

The chain uses TRBV9 and TRBJ1-4; 7 bases fit TRBD1. Germline CDR1 is SGDLS and CDR2 is YYNGEE. V lost 5 bases to trimming and J lost 3 bases; unmatched junction nucleotides: 7. CDR3 length equals 15 residues. CDR3 bases: TGTGCCAGCAGACGCTCCGGGACAGCTAATGAAAAACTGTTTTTT. As protein: CASRRSGTANEKLFF.

The V gene is TRBV5-5, the J gene TRBJ2-2; maybe TRBD1 (7 bases). Germline V gene lookup returns CDR1 SGHKS and CDR2 YYEKEE (reference sequence). The CDR3 runs 14 residues. Deletions cut 4 bases from V and 7 bases from J, with 14 bases between. In nucleotides, the CDR3 is TGTGCCAGCAGCGGACTACAGGGGAACGGGGAGCTGTTTTTT. This sequence encodes CASSGLQGNGELFF.

The chain uses TRBV7-2 and TRBJ1-2; D gene uncertain. From germline, CDR1 is SGHTA and CDR2 FQGNSA. This CDR3 contains 15 residues. V lost 5 bases and J lost 2, with 15 bases in between. The CDR3 region has the DNA TGTGCCAGCAGCCCACCCCGCCGGCGGAACTATGGCTACACCTTC. Protein: CASSPPRRRNYGYTF. Looking up the rest from reference TRBV7-2 and TRBJ1-2 gives the full variable domain: GAGVSQSPSNKVTEKGKDVELRCDPISGHTALYWYRQSLGQGLEFLIYFQGNSAPDKSGLPSDRFSAERTGGSVSTLTIQRTQQEDSAVYLCASSPPRRRNYGYTFGSGTRLTVV.

This clone was seen once. J is TRBJ2-7 and V is TRBV7-3; D uncertain. The germline V and J ends were trimmed by 1 base and 2 bases, with 9 bases remaining between them. The CDR3 runs to 14 residues. CDR1 and CDR2 from the germline V gene are SGHTA and FQGTGA. CDR3 in DNA: TGTGCCAGCAGCTTAATCCTAGAGACCTACGAGCAGTACTTC. This gives the protein CASSLILETYEQYF.

This chain links TRBV5-4 with TRBJ1-2; D remains unclear. Germline V gene data show CDR1 as SGHNT and CDR2 as YYREEE (reference sequence). This CDR3 spans 16 amino acids. Trimming stripped 6 bases from V and 3 bases from J, with 21 bases between. The CDR3 loop is CASIFLEGAEDYGYTF. The CDR3 DNA reads as TGTGCCAGCATATTTCTGGAGGGCGCAGAGGACTATGGCTACACCTTC. Using reference TRBV5-4 and TRBJ1-2 for the parts outside the CDR3, the full variable domain is ETGVTQSPTHLIKTRGQQVTLRCSSQSGHNTVSWYQQALGQGPQFIFQYYREEENGRGNFPPRFSGLQFPNYSSELNVNALELDDSALYLCASIFLEGAEDYGYTFGSGTRLTVV.

This chain connects TRBV28 to TRBJ1-5; D is unclear. The V end was cut by 5 bases, the J end by 7 bases, with 9 bases between. The CDR3 has 12 amino acids. Germline-derived CDR1 and CDR2 are MDHEN and SYDVKM. CDR3 residues: CASSLAWQPQHF. CDR3 nucleotides: TGTGCCAGCAGTCTCGCGTGGCAGCCCCAGCATTTT.

This clone showed up just once. V gene TRBV7-9 combines with J gene TRBJ2-1, with 9 bases identical to TRBD2. CDR3 size: 17 residues. Per germline, CDR1 SEHNR and CDR2 FQNEAQ (reference sequence). V shed 5 bases, J shed 1 base, and the junction held 9 bases outside the gene matches. CDR3 region: CASSPGVAGASYNEQFF. The CDR3, as DNA: TGTGCCAGCAGCCCCGGGGTAGCGGGGGCATCCTACAATGAGCAGTTCTTC. Full variable domain (rest looked up from reference TRBV7-9 and TRBJ2-1): DTGVSQNPRHKITKRGQNVTFRCDPISEHNRLYWYRQTLGQGPEFLTYFQNEAQLEKSRLLSDRFSAERPKGSFSTLEIQRTEQGDSAMYLCASSPGVAGASYNEQFFGPGTRLTVL.

The chain combines TRBV7-2 with TRBJ2-7, with no clear D. The germline V gene encodes CDR1 SGHTA and CDR2 FQGNSA. This CDR3 has 14 amino acids. The ends were cut back, 3 bases at V and 3 bases at J, with 12 bases in the middle. CDR3 nucleotide sequence: TGTGCCAGCAGCTTTTCAAAGGATCACTACGAGCAGTACTTC. Its translation is CASSFSKDHYEQYF.

The chain carries TRBV19 and TRBJ2-6; the D is unclear. Germline lookup yields CDR1 LNHDA and CDR2 SQIVND (reference sequence). The CDR3 runs 18 residues. V was clipped by 2 bases and J by 0 bases, with 14 bases between them. CDR3: CASSISRTAYSGANVLTF. The CDR3 DNA sequence: TGTGCCAGTAGTATATCTCGGACGGCCTACTCTGGGGCCAACGTCCTGACTTTC.

The gene calls are TRBV4-2 and TRBJ2-7; 7 bases agree with TRBD2. This CDR3 is built from 15 residues. The junction had 13 bases not matched to a gene; V was cut back by 4 bases and J by 7 bases. The germline V gene has CDR1 LGHNA and CDR2 YNFKEQ. CDR3 bases: TGTGCCAGCAGCCCCCGGGGGGAGGGCCCTCATGAGCAGTACTTC. Its protein is CASSPRGEGPHEQYF.

The gene calls are TRBV28 and TRBJ2-5; unclear D gene. CDR3 length equals 16 residues. Trimming stripped 4 bases from V and 1 base from J, with 16 bases between. From germline, CDR1 is MDHEN and CDR2 SYDVKM. This chain's CDR3 is CASSYAVGAIQETQYF. The CDR3 nucleotides are TGTGCCAGCAGTTACGCGGTCGGCGCAATCCAAGAGACCCAGTACTTC.